The 18 T cell receptor beta chains listed next were all sequenced from one sample in a study of CD8+CD57+ T cells in acquired aplastic anemia. CDR3 and TCR beta VDJ profiling relied on a genomic DNA template. A single record per CDR3 protein comes from TCRdb applying MiXCR to the reads. The top ten clones hold 1.1% of a sample with roughly 150,000 distinct CDR3 sequences, roughly 45% of them seen once. Sequencing used sorted CD4+, CD8+, or CD8+CD57+ T cells (not recorded which) from PBMCs. These receptors originate from a human donor in good health.

V and J are TRBV7-9 and TRBJ2-7; 7 bases agree with TRBD1. The CDR3 totals 13 residues. Trimming at V came to 5 bases and at J to 4 bases, leaving 5 bases not matched to a gene. The V gene's germline CDR1 is SEHNR and CDR2 FQNEAQ (reference sequence). The CDR3 nucleotides are TGTGCCAGCAGCACGGGGACAGAGTACGAGCAGTACTTC. This encodes CASSTGTEYEQYF.

This clonotype appeared a few times. CDR3 in amino acids: CASSLDFRYSGSGDKDTEAFF. DNA of the CDR3: TGTGCCAGCAGCTTAGACTTTCGGTATTCCGGGAGCGGGGATAAGGACACTGAAGCTTTCTTT. The chain uses TRBV11-2 and TRBJ1-1; no reliable D call. The CDR3 runs to 21 residues. CDR1 SGHAT and CDR2 FQNNGV come from the germline V gene. The V and J ends lost 0 bases and 3 bases respectively, with 29 bases between them.

The V call is TRBV29-1, the J call TRBJ1-1; 8 nucleotides line up with TRBD1. The CDR3 length is 14 residues. In germline, CDR1 is SQVTM, CDR2 ANQGSEA. The J segment lost 1 base and the V segment lost 4 bases, leaving 5 bases of the junction unmatched. The CDR3 loop is CSVGTGPRNTEAFF. The CDR3 DNA follows: TGCAGCGTTGGGACAGGGCCTAGGAACACTGAAGCTTTCTTT.

This clonotype was counted at least ten times. The chain recombines TRBV5-8 with TRBJ2-7; D unresolved. The CDR3 extends over 13 amino acids. Germline CDR1 is SGHTS and CDR2 is YDEGEE. V was trimmed by 4 bases and J by 1 base, leaving 9 bases between them. DNA for the CDR3: TGTGCCAGCAGCCCCTTGGGGTCCTACGAGCAGTACTTC. Translated, it gives CASSPLGSYEQYF.

This clonotype appeared many times. The CDR3 sequence is CAISDGTGGLPQHF. CDR3 DNA: TGTGCCATCAGTGATGGGACAGGGGGATTGCCCCAGCATTTT. The V gene is TRBV10-3, the J gene TRBJ1-5; TRBD1 agrees at 11 bases. CDR1 is ENHRY, CDR2 SYGVKD, per germline. The V and J ends lost 3 bases and 9 bases, in that order; junction bases with no gene match: 4. The CDR3 extends over 14 amino acids.

This clonotype has at least ten counts. V and J are TRBV12-3 or TRBV12-4 and TRBJ1-1, with D unresolved. There are 12 residues in the CDR3. The V end lost 8 bases, the J end lost 8 bases, and 15 bases lay between the germline ends. CDR3 sequence: CASEKAFGEAFF. The CDR3 DNA reads TGTGCCAGCGAGAAGGCCTTCGGAGAAGCTTTCTTT.

Ten or more counts support this clonotype. The chain joins TRBV7-9 to TRBJ1-3, with D uncertain. Germline values: CDR1 SEHNR, CDR2 FQNEAQ (reference sequence). This CDR3 spans 15 amino acids. Trimming removed 6 bases at V and 2 bases at J, with 14 bases between. This CDR3 reads CASSSGPITGNTIYF. The DNA of the CDR3 is TGTGCCAGCAGTTCAGGTCCCATCACTGGAAACACCATATATTTT.

This clonotype was picked up many times. The genes are TRBV20-1 and TRBJ1-1; the D gene is possibly TRBD1 (5 bases). Germline CDR1 DFQATT, CDR2 SNEGSKA (reference sequence). The CDR3 has 13 residues. Between the trimmed V and J ends, which lost 1 base and 2 bases, there was a span of 8 bases. DNA of the CDR3: TGCAGTGCTAGAGGGGGACCTAACACTGAAGCTTTCTTT. Its protein is CSARGGPNTEAFF.

This clonotype was picked up many times. The chain uses TRBV9 and TRBJ2-7, with 11 bases lining up with TRBD2. CDR3 size: 16 residues. Per germline, CDR1 SGDLS and CDR2 YYNGEE. V lost 0 bases, J lost 0 bases, and 2 bases stayed unmatched. The DNA of the CDR3 is TGTGCCAGCAGCGTAGGACTAGCGGGGTTCTCCTACGAGCAGTACTTC. It is translated as CASSVGLAGFSYEQYF.

The V gene is TRBV14, the J gene TRBJ2-5; TRBD2 matches at 10 bases. The trim removed 4 bases at V and 1 base at J, leaving 9 bases unmatched. CDR3 length: 17 residues. Germline V gene data show CDR1 as SGHDN and CDR2 as FVKESK. The CDR3: CASSPLGTSAIQETQYF. CDR3 coding DNA: TGTGCCAGCAGCCCTCTGGGGACTAGCGCAATCCAAGAGACCCAGTACTTC.

This clonotype was picked up many times. The genes are TRBV2 and TRBJ2-5, with TRBD2 identical over 10 bases. V trimming: 2 bases; J trimming: 1 base; junction bases outside the gene matches: 7. The CDR3 is 17 amino acids. CDR1 and CDR2 from the germline V gene are SNHLY and FYNNEI. CDR3 coding DNA: TGTGCCAGCAGTGAATGGTGGCTAGCGGGAGTCCAAGAGACCCAGTACTTC. It translates to CASSEWWLAGVQETQYF.

The sample holds one count of this clonotype. The genes are TRBV5-6 and TRBJ2-1; 8 bases fit TRBD2. The CDR3 is 12 residues long. Germline CDR1 and CDR2: SGHDT and YYEEEE. The J segment lost 10 bases and the V segment lost 9 bases, leaving 9 bases of the junction unmatched. The CDR3 reads CANPVAGTEQFF. The CDR3 coding sequence is TGTGCCAACCCAGTAGCGGGGACCGAGCAGTTCTTC.

The table lists this clonotype with many counts. This chain uses TRBV12-3 or TRBV12-4 with TRBJ1-1; no reliable D call. The CDR3 is 15 amino acids. Trimming took 2 bases from V and 4 from J, leaving 14 bases between them. As DNA, the CDR3 is TGTGCCAGCAGTTTATTTCGGGGAGCAGTCACTGAAGCTTTCTTT. It encodes CASSLFRGAVTEAFF.

This clonotype was observed many times. V gene TRBV4-2 combines with J gene TRBJ2-1, with TRBD2 matching 10 bases. Unmatched junction bases numbered 3, after V lost 4 bases and J lost 6 bases. The CDR3 is 14 amino acids. Germline values: CDR1 LGHNA, CDR2 YNFKEQ. DNA of the CDR3: TGTGCCAGCAGCCGCAGCGGGGGGGCCAATGAGCAGTTCTTC. Translated: CASSRSGGANEQFF.

A single count supports this clonotype. The genes are TRBV7-8 and TRBJ2-7, with 9 bases that match TRBD1. The J call is in doubt because the DNA end fits TRBJ2-1 better. The CDR3 has 17 residues. CDR1 is SGHVS and CDR2 is FQNEAQ in the germline V gene. The CDR3 nucleotides read TGTGCCAGCAGCCCAACCACGACAGGGGGCTCCTACAATGAGCAGTTCTTC. This translates into CASSPTTTGGSYNEQFF.

The count of this clonotype is one. This may be a read error, as it is one base from a much larger clone. The chain employs TRBV6-5 and TRBJ1-2; no definite D call. This CDR3 comprises 14 residues. CDR1 and CDR2 (germline): MNHEY, SVGAGI. Here the CDR3 reads CASSLGGTKYGYTF. The CDR3 coding sequence is TGTGCCAGCAGTTTAGGAGGTACTAAGTATGGCTACACCTTC.

This clonotype was counted at least ten times. The chain has TRBV5-1 and TRBJ1-4; D gene ambiguous. Germline CDR1 is SGHRS and CDR2 is YFSETQ. V lost 0 bases, J lost 6 bases, and 9 bases lay in between. This CDR3 is 14 amino acids long. DNA for the CDR3: TGCGCCAGCAGCTTGGTTCAGCGGGATGAAAAACTGTTTTTT. This sequence encodes CASSLVQRDEKLFF.

This chain links TRBV29-1 with TRBJ1-5, with D perhaps matching TRBD1 (6 bases). This CDR3 is 18 amino acids long. V was clipped by 0 bases and J by 1 base, with 19 bases between them. Germline loops: CDR1 SQVTM, CDR2 ANQGSEA. The CDR3 loop is CSVEDEGGASLSNQPQHF. CDR3 sequence (DNA): TGCAGCGTTGAAGATGAGGGGGGCGCGTCGTTGAGCAATCAGCCCCAGCATTTT.